This is a list of T cell receptor beta chains from one sample in a study of chemoradiotherapy in HPV16-positive cancers. Assay used: immunoSEQ multiplex PCR; TCRdb lists only in-frame clones, some missing. The table records around 33,000 clones, about 88% of them present only once. Sample: blood, taken from a patient who underwent chemoradiotherapy. These receptors all come from a human donor with HPV-associated anogenital cancer. CDR3s include the opening cysteine and the closing phenylalanine or tryptophan. The D gene is left open where the match is weak. Rows may omit the clone size; those that give it use once, few, many or a size class.

v_call: TRBV2; clone_size: -; d_call: -; j_call: TRBJ2-6; cdr3_aa: CASSEGPTF; cdr3_nt: TGTGCCAGCAGTGAGGGACCGACTTTC
v_call: TRBV6-5; clone_size: -; d_call: TRBD2; j_call: TRBJ2-1; cdr3_aa: CASSYSLAGGYEQFF; cdr3_nt: TGTGCCAGCAGTTACTCCCTAGCGGGGGGGTACGAGCAGTTCTTC
v_call: TRBV18; clone_size: few; d_call: -; j_call: TRBJ2-7; cdr3_aa: CASSPGTAGWQYF; cdr3_nt: TGTGCCAGCTCACCAGGGACGGCCGGGTGGCAGTACTTC
v_call: TRBV2; clone_size: few; d_call: -; j_call: TRBJ1-6; cdr3_aa: CASSESLSSYNSPLHF; cdr3_nt: TGTGCCAGCAGTGAAAGTCTTAGCTCCTATAATTCACCCCTCCACTTT
v_call: TRBV19; clone_size: -; d_call: -; j_call: TRBJ2-7; cdr3_aa: CASTPRGGDNYEQYF; cdr3_nt: TGTGCCAGTACCCCTAGGGGGGGGGATAACTACGAGCAGTACTTC
v_call: TRBV18; clone_size: -; d_call: -; j_call: TRBJ2-3; cdr3_aa: CASSPVADTQYF; cdr3_nt: TGTGCCAGCTCACCGGTAGCGGATACGCAGTATTTT
v_call: TRBV18; clone_size: -; d_call: -; j_call: TRBJ2-1; cdr3_aa: CASSPPGGLDNEQFF; cdr3_nt: TGTGCCAGCTCACCACCCGGGGGGCTGGACAATGAGCAGTTCTTC
v_call: TRBV5-4; clone_size: -; d_call: TRBD1; j_call: TRBJ2-7; cdr3_aa: CASSAAGQGVYEQYF; cdr3_nt: TGTGCCAGCAGCGCGGCGGGACAGGGTGTCTACGAGCAGTACTTC
v_call: TRBV5-1; clone_size: -; d_call: -; j_call: TRBJ1-1; cdr3_aa: CASSLDAANTEAFF; cdr3_nt: TGCGCCAGCAGCTTGGACGCGGCCAACACTGAAGCTTTCTTT
v_call: TRBV5-4; clone_size: few; d_call: -; j_call: TRBJ1-1; cdr3_aa: CASSLAGQNTEAFF; cdr3_nt: TGTGCCAGCAGCTTGGCCGGGCAGAACACTGAAGCTTTCTTT
v_call: TRBV4-1; clone_size: -; d_call: TRBD1; j_call: TRBJ2-7; cdr3_aa: CASSLDRPYEQYF; cdr3_nt: TGCGCCAGCAGCCTGGACAGGCCCTACGAGCAGTACTTC
v_call: TRBV6-5; clone_size: -; d_call: TRBD2; j_call: TRBJ2-1; cdr3_aa: CASSSLSGGPEQFF; cdr3_nt: TGTGCCAGCAGTTCCCTCAGCGGGGGGCCGGAGCAGTTCTTC
v_call: TRBV19; clone_size: few; d_call: -; j_call: TRBJ1-1; cdr3_aa: CASSIEGGTEAFF; cdr3_nt: TGTGCCAGTAGTATAGAGGGGGGTACTGAAGCTTTCTTT
v_call: TRBV9; clone_size: -; d_call: -; j_call: TRBJ1-1; cdr3_aa: CASSVSGSRNTEAFF; cdr3_nt: TGTGCCAGCAGCGTTTCGGGGTCCCGGAACACTGAAGCTTTCTTT
v_call: TRBV5-5; clone_size: -; d_call: -; j_call: TRBJ1-3; cdr3_aa: CASSLEGPWGNTIYF; cdr3_nt: TGTGCCAGCAGCTTGGAGGGCCCGTGGGGAAACACCATATATTTT